The 5 T cell receptor beta chains given below trace back to one sample, sequenced in a study of cytomegalovirus exposure and HLA in healthy donors. It was with 60 Vbeta and 13 Jbeta primers that the PCR ran. Here immunoSEQ multiplex PCR was the method, and the copy in TCRdb shows in-frame clones only, minus some. The sample has tens of thousands of clones; around three quarters are singletons. Source material: PBMCs. The origin of the receptors is a male donor in good health and CMV-seronegative.

The V gene is TRBV28, the J gene TRBJ2-1; a possible D gene is TRBD1 (5 bases). CDR1 is MDHEN and CDR2 is SYDVKM in the germline V gene. Trimming cost V 3 bases and J 7 bases, with 10 bases left between them. The CDR3 contains 13 residues. The CDR3 region is CASSFQGRNEQFF. The DNA of the CDR3 is TGTGCCAGCAGTTTTCAGGGTAGGAATGAGCAGTTCTTC.

This clone was recorded a few times. The chain links TRBV6-6 to TRBJ2-7; 9 nucleotides match TRBD1. CDR1 and CDR2 from the germline V gene are MNHNY and SVGAGI (reference sequence). The CDR3 spans 14 residues. Germline trimming cut 6 bases from V and 4 bases from J; bases unmatched to any gene: 7. CDR3 loop: CASSHRQGGYEQYF. The CDR3, as DNA: TGTGCCAGCAGCCACCGACAGGGGGGGTACGAGCAGTACTTC.

The chain uses TRBV19 and TRBJ1-1, with 7 bases fitting TRBD1. J gave up 4 bases and V 0 bases, and 5 bases lay outside the gene matches. This CDR3 is 15 amino acids long. The germline CDR1 and CDR2 sequences are LNHDA and SQIVND (reference sequence). CDR3 residues: CASSIDRQGGTEAFF. CDR3 in DNA: TGTGCCAGTAGTATAGATCGACAGGGTGGCACTGAAGCTTTCTTT. Variable domain in full (rest from reference TRBV19 and TRBJ1-1): DGGITQSPKYLFRKEGQNVTLSCEQNLNHDAMYWYRQDPGQGLRLIYYSQIVNDFQKGDIAEGYSVSREKKESFPLTVTSAQKNPTAFYLCASSIDRQGGTEAFFGQGTRLTVV.

The gene calls are TRBV7-9 and TRBJ1-4; a possible D gene is TRBD1 (5 bases). The CDR3 length is 19 residues. The germline V gene encodes CDR1 SEHNR and CDR2 FQNEAQ (reference sequence). Trimming pared 0 bases from V and 4 bases from J, leaving 21 bases between. This chain's CDR3 is CASSLAGIIARADNEKLFF. CDR3 nucleotide sequence: TGTGCCAGCAGCTTAGCGGGAATCATTGCCAGGGCCGATAATGAAAAACTGTTTTTT. Together with reference TRBV7-9 and TRBJ1-4, the CDR3 gives the full variable domain: DTGVSQNPRHKITKRGQNVTFRCDPISEHNRLYWYRQTLGQGPEFLTYFQNEAQLEKSRLLSDRFSAERPKGSFSTLEIQRTEQGDSAMYLCASSLAGIIARADNEKLFFGSGTQLSVL.

V usage is TRBV9 and J usage is TRBJ2-2; TRBD2 aligns across 13 bases. The germline V gene encodes CDR1 SGDLS and CDR2 YYNGEE. The CDR3 loop spans 19 amino acids. V gave up 4 bases and J gave up 0 bases; unmatched junction bases: 9. CDR3 amino acids: CASSSTSGRAPANTGELFF. CDR3 nucleotide sequence: TGTGCCAGCAGCTCAACTAGCGGGAGGGCTCCGGCGAACACCGGGGAGCTGTTTTTT.